The T cell receptor beta chain described here comes from a study of blood T cells in healthy people across ages. General study results and limits: Changes seen in expanded clonotypes were possibly confounded by donor CMV status left unknown.

There are a few counts of this clonotype. What it recognizes is unknown. A second roughly 6 to 12 cycle PCR used barcoded and J-beta primers. A single record per CDR3 protein comes from TCRdb applying MiXCR to the 5' RACE reads. The table records some 700,000 distinct CDR3 sequences, 22% of them present only once. CDR1 and CDR2 from the germline V gene are KGHSH and LQKENI. The CDR3 runs to 15 residues. Unmatched junction bases numbered 7, after V lost 6 bases and J lost 3 bases. The sequenced sample was blood. This chain connects TRBV18 to TRBJ1-4; TRBD1 aligns across 7 bases. This TCR was sampled from a man between 65 and 85 years old in good health. The CDR3 protein is CASSLRTGSNEKLFF. The DNA of the CDR3 is TGTGCCAGCTCTCTTCGGACAGGCTCTAATGAAAAACTGTTTTTT.